The sample holds many counts of the clone carrying this TCR beta chain. Its antigen is as yet unknown. 2 million PBMCs stored at -80 C were the source of the unsorted libraries. TCRdb ran MiXCR on the 5' RACE reads and lists one entry per CDR3 protein. The table includes 84,000 or so distinct CDR3 sequences, over 9% detected once. In germline, CDR1 is SGHDT, CDR2 YYEEEE. CDR3 length: 13 amino acids. V was cut by 3 bases and J by 3 bases, with 7 bases left in between. This sample stems from a study of neurological immune-mediated disorders. Study-wide results and caveats: The highest TCR clonal expansion occurred in HTLV-1-associated myelopathy; multiple sclerosis fell below healthy controls. Private repertoires in all groups were suggested by the absence of shared CDR3 amino acid sequences among expanded clones across subjects.

The TCR comes from a man in his forties or fifties in good health. V and J are TRBV5-6 and TRBJ1-3; TRBD1 might be the D (6 bases). What was sequenced was PBMCs. The CDR3 nucleotides read TGTGCCAGCAGCTGGGACATTGGAAACACCATATATTTT. Residues: CASSWDIGNTIYF.